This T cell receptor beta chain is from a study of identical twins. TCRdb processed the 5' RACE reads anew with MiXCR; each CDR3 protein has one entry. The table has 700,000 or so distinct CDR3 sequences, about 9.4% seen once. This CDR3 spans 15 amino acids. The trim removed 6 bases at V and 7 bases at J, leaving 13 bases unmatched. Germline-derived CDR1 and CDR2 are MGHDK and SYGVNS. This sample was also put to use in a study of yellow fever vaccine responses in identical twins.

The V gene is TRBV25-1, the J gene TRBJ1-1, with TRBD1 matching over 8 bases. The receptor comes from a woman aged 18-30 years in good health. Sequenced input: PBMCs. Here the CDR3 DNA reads TGTGCCAGCAGCGGACAGGGAGGTGCGACGGGTGAAGCTTTCTTT. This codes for CASSGQGGATGEAFF.